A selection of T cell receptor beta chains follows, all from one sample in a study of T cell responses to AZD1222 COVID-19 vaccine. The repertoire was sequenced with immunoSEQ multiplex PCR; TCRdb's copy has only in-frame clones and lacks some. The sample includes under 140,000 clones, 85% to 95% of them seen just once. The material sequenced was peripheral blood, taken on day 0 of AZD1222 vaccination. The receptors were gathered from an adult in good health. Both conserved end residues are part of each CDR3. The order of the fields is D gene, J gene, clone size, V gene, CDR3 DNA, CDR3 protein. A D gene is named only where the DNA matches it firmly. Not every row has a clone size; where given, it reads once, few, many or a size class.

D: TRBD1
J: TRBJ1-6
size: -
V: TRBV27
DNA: TGTGCCAGCAGAGCCTCCGGGACAGGATTTGTTCCCCTCCACTTT
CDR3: CASRASGTGFVPLHF

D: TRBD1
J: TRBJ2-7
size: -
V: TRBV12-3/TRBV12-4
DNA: TGTGCCAGCAGCAATGAGGGGGCTGAAGAGCAGTACTTC
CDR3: CASSNEGAEEQYF

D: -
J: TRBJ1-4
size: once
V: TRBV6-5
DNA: TGTGCCAGCAGTTACGACAGGTCAACTAATGAAAAACTGTTTTTT
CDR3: CASSYDRSTNEKLFF

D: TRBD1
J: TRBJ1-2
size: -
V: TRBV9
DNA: TGTGCCAGCAGCGTAGATTGGCAGGGGGCGAACTATGGCTACACCTTC
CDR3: CASSVDWQGANYGYTF

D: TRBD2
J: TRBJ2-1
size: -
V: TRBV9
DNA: TGTGCCAGCAGCGGAACACTAGCGGGGGGGCCGGGTGAGCAGTTCTTC
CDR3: CASSGTLAGGPGEQFF

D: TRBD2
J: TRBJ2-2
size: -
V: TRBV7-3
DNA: TGTGCCAGCAGGCGGCTAGCGGGGAACACCGGGGAGCTGTTTTTT
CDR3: CASRRLAGNTGELFF

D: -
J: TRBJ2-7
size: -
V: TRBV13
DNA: TGTGCCAGCAGCTTAGCCCGAAACGTCTACGAGCAGTACTTC
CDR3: CASSLARNVYEQYF

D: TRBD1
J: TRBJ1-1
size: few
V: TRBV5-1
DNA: TGCGCCAGCAGCGAGGCCGAACAGGGGGCGGGTGAAGCTTTCTTT
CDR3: CASSEAEQGAGEAFF

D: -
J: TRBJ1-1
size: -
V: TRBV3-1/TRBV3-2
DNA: TGTGCCAGCAGCCTCCGGACACATATGAACACTGAAGCTTTCTTT
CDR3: CASSLRTHMNTEAFF

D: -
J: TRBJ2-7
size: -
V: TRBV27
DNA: TGTGCCAGCAGACAGGGATATAACGACGAGCAGTACTTC
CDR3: CASRQGYNDEQYF

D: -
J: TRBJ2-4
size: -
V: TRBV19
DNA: TGTGCCAGTAGCCCGGACCTGCAAAACATTCAGTACTTC
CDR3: CASSPDLQNIQYF

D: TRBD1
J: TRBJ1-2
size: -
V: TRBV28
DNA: TGTGCCAGCAGTGCGGGACAGGGAAAGTATGGCTACACCTTC
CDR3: CASSAGQGKYGYTF

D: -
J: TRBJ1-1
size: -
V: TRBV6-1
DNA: TGTGCCAGCAGTGAGAGGGGGACTGAAGCTTTCTTT
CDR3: CASSERGTEAFF

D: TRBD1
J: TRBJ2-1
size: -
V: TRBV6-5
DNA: TGTGCCAGCAGTTACATACCGGGACAGGGCAATGAGCAGTTCTTC
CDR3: CASSYIPGQGNEQFF

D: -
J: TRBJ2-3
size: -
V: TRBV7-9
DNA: TGTGCCAGCAGCCTTAGGGGAGTGGGGACAGATACGCAGTATTTT
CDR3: CASSLRGVGTDTQYF

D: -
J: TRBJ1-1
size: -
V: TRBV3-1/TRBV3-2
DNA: TGTGCCAGCAGCCAGGGGGACGAACGGGACAATTTACACACTGAAGCTTTCTTT
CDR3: CASSQGDERDNLHTEAFF

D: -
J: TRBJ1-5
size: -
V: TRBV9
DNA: TGTGCCAGCAGCGTAGATTGGGCAGTGACACAGCCCCAGCATTTT
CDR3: CASSVDWAVTQPQHF

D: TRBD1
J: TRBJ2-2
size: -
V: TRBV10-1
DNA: TGCGCGACTCGGCCCGGACAGGGCGGTACCGGGGAGCTGTTTTTT
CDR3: CATRPGQGGTGELFF

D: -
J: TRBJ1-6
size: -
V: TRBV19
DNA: TGTGCCAGTAGTGAATACAGGGTCGCTTATAATTCACCCCTCCACTTT
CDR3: CASSEYRVAYNSPLHF

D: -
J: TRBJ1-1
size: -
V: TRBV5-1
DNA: TGCGCCAGCAGCTTAGCGGGGAACACTGAAGCTTTCTTT
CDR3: CASSLAGNTEAFF

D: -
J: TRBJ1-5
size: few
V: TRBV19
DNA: TGTGCCAGTACTGTGGTTGGGCAGCCCCAGCATTTT
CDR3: CASTVVGQPQHF

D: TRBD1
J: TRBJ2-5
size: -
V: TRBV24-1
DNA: TGTGCCACCAGCACTTCCGGGACAGGGGAGTTATTAGAGACCCAGTACTTC
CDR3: CATSTSGTGELLETQYF

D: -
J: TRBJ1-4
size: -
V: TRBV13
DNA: TGTGCCAGCAGCTTAGGTAACGGGGAAAAACTGTTTTTT
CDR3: CASSLGNGEKLFF

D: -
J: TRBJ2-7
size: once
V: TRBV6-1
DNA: TGTGCCAGCAGTGAGGGATATGGGCAAACCTACGAGCAGTACTTC
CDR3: CASSEGYGQTYEQYF

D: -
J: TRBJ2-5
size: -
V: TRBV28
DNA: TGTGCCAGCAGTTTAGAGGGGGTTGAGGAGACCCAGTACTTC
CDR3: CASSLEGVEETQYF

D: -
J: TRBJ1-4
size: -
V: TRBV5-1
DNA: TGCGCCAGGCTTGACAGTCCAACTAATGAAAAACTGTTTTTT
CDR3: CARLDSPTNEKLFF

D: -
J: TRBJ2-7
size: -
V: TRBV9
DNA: TGTGCCAGCAGCGTGGCCGGGAACGAGCAGTACTTC
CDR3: CASSVAGNEQYF

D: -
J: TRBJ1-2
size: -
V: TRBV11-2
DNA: TGTGCCAGCAGCTCCTTCGGACAGCCGTCCCACTATGGCTACACCTTC
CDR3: CASSSFGQPSHYGYTF

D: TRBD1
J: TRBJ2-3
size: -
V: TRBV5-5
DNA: TGTGCCAGCAGCTCCCGGGACAGACGCACAGATACGCAGTATTTT
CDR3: CASSSRDRRTDTQYF

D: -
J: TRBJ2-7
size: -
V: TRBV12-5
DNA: TGTGCTAGTGGTGTCTACGAGCAGTACTTC
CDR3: CASGVYEQYF

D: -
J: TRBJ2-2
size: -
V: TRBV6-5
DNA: TGTGCCAGCAGTTATGGTGTGACATCGAACACCGGGGAGCTGTTTTTT
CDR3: CASSYGVTSNTGELFF

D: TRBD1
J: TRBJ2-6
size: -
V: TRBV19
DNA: TGTGCCAGTAGCACAGGGGGCTCTGGGGCCAACGTCCTGACTTTC
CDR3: CASSTGGSGANVLTF

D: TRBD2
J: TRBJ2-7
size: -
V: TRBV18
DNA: TGTGCCAGCTCCCCCTCAACTAGCGGGTTTACCTACGAGCAGTACTTC
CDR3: CASSPSTSGFTYEQYF

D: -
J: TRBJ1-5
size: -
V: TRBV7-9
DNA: TGTGCCAGCAGCTCCCGGGAACTTAATCAGCCCCAGCATTTT
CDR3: CASSSRELNQPQHF

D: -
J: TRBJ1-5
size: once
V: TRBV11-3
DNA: TGTGCCAGCAGCTCCCCGGGACGATCTCCGCCCCAGCATTTT
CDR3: CASSSPGRSPPQHF

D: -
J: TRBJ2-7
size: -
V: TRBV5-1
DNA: TGCGCCAGCAGCTTGTTGGTGGACGATCCCTACGAGCAGTACTTC
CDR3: CASSLLVDDPYEQYF

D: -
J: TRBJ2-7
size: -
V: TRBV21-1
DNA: TGTGCCAGCAGCCCAAACCCGGACAGGAGCTCCTACGAGCAGTACTTC
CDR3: CASSPNPDRSSYEQYF

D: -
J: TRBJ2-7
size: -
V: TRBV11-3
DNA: TGTGCCAGCAGCTTTTCCGCGGGCCGTGGGGCCGAGCAGTACTTC
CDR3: CASSFSAGRGAEQYF

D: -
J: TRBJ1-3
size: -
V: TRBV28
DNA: TGTGCCAGCGGGGGGCTCTCTGGAAACACCATATATTTT
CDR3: CASGGLSGNTIYF

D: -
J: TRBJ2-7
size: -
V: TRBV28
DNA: TGTGCCAGCAGATATTCCTACGAGCAGTACTTC
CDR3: CASRYSYEQYF